This passage covers 5 T cell receptor beta chains from one sample sequenced in a study of shared clonotypes between healthy human individuals. As defined, naive CD8 cells were CD45RO-negative and positively selected for CCR7, with terminally differentiated effector memory CD45RA+ cells excluded. Assay used: immunoSEQ multiplex PCR; TCRdb lists only in-frame clones, some missing. The sample holds about 2.1 million clones, around 93% seen once. The sample consisted of naive CD8+ T cells from PBMCs. The receptors stem from a young man in good health. Some clones in this sample may be carry-over from other donors' samples.

This clone was detected once. The chain links TRBV2 to TRBJ1-1; D is possibly TRBD1 (6 bases). Germline-derived CDR1 and CDR2 are SNHLY and FYNNEI. The length of the CDR3 is 14 residues. V was clipped by 6 bases and J by 0 bases, with 11 bases between them. The CDR3 here is CASRPGQMNTEAFF. CDR3 DNA: TGTGCCAGCAGGCCGGGACAAATGAACACTGAAGCTTTCTTT.

The chain is built from TRBV27 and TRBJ2-1, with D possibly TRBD1 on 6 matching bases. Germline V gene data show CDR1 as MNHEY and CDR2 as SMNVEV (reference sequence). V lost 1 base, J lost 4 bases, and 11 bases lay in between. The CDR3 loop spans 15 amino acids. CDR3 in amino acids: CASSLLGARYNEQFF. CDR3 nucleotides: TGTGCCAGCAGTTTATTGGGGGCGCGGTACAATGAGCAGTTCTTC.

CDR3 bases: TGTGCCAGCAGCTTAGAGTATTCGGGACAGAACGAGCAGTACTTC. Translating it yields CASSLEYSGQNEQYF. The rearrangement joins TRBV11-2 to TRBJ2-7, with 7 bases lining up with TRBD1. The CDR3 spans 15 residues. Germline lookup yields CDR1 SGHAT and CDR2 FQNNGV. Losses at the gene ends were 0 bases for V and 5 bases for J; bases not matched to a gene: 7.

V usage is TRBV15 and J usage is TRBJ2-1; D perhaps matches TRBD2 (6 bases). Germline V gene sequence: CDR1 LNHNV, CDR2 YYDKDF (reference sequence). Trimming removed 2 bases from V and 6 bases from J, with 17 bases in between. The CDR3 sequence is 16 residues long. Here the CDR3 DNA reads TGTGCCACCAGCAGATATAGCGGTGCCCCTCTCAATGAGCAGTTCTTC. It specifies CATSRYSGAPLNEQFF.

The chain combines TRBV19 with TRBJ2-5; 7 bases are shared with TRBD1. CDR1 and CDR2 from the germline V gene are LNHDA and SQIVND (reference sequence). The V gene end was trimmed by 6 bases and the J gene end by 4 bases; junction bases not matched to a gene: 11. The CDR3 runs 15 residues. The CDR3 coding sequence is TGTGCCAGTAGCCCCCGGGACAGTAGTGGAGAGACCCAGTACTTC. Residues: CASSPRDSSGETQYF.